The 27 T cell receptor beta chains given below trace back to one sample, sequenced in a study of T cells of healthy individuals. TCRdb called the 5' RACE reads again in MiXCR, with one record for every CDR3 protein. Of nearly 100,000 distinct CDR3 sequences in the sample, approximately 15% were seen once. These receptors were obtained from a human donor in good health.

This clonotype was counted ten times or more. In nucleotides, the CDR3 is TGTGCCAGCAGTACAAGGCTAGGGGAGACCCAGTACTTC. Translating gives CASSTRLGETQYF. J is TRBJ2-5 and V is TRBV28; unclear D gene. The germline V gene encodes CDR1 MDHEN and CDR2 SYDVKM. Trimming left V 5 bases short and J 5 bases short, with 12 bases between. The CDR3 has 13 amino acids.

This clonotype was observed many times. The chain is built from TRBV21-1 and TRBJ2-3; TRBD2 reflects the table's D call only, with no check against the DNA. TRBV21-1 constitutes a pseudogene. The CDR3 is made up of 15 amino acids. As DNA, the CDR3 is TGTGCCAGCAGCAAAGACGCGGGAGGCACAGATACGCAGTATTTT. This encodes CASSKDAGGTDTQYF.

This sequence joins TRBV7-2 and TRBJ2-1; 9 bases match TRBD2. This CDR3 has 16 amino acids. In germline, CDR1 is SGHTA, CDR2 FQGNSA. V trimming: 1 base; J trimming: 7 bases; junction bases outside the gene matches: 8. The CDR3 coding sequence is TGTGCCAGCAGCTTAGATTCGGGACTAGCCTTTAATGAGCAGTTCTTC. Translating gives CASSLDSGLAFNEQFF.

V and J are TRBV6-2 or TRBV6-3 and TRBJ2-3; 10 nucleotides align to TRBD2. J lost 0 bases, V lost 0 bases, and 9 bases had no gene match. This CDR3 contains 19 residues. Looked up from germline, CDR1 is MNHEY and CDR2 is SVGEGT. In DNA form, the CDR3 reads TGTGCCAGCAGTTACTCCGCTAGCGGGGGCCTTGCTAGCACAGATACGCAGTATTTT. This translates into CASSYSASGGLASTDTQYF.

J is TRBJ2-3 and V is TRBV11-2; D tentatively fits TRBD1 or TRBD2 (5 bases each). This CDR3 is 14 amino acids long. Germline lookup yields CDR1 SGHAT and CDR2 FQNNGV. Trimming removed 4 bases at V and 3 bases at J, with 11 bases between. The CDR3 DNA sequence: TGTGCCAGCAGCTACGGGACGGTAACAGATACGCAGTATTTT. Protein: CASSYGTVTDTQYF.

A few counts support this clonotype. V is TRBV6-5 and J is TRBJ2-5; maybe TRBD2 (5 bases). The germline gives CDR1 MNHEY, CDR2 SVGAGI. Trimming took off 10 bases at V and 2 bases at J, with 20 bases between the two ends. This CDR3 is built from 15 residues. The CDR3 nucleotides read TGTGCCACCAAGGGTTCAGAGCGGTGGCAAGAGACCCAGTACTTC. Translation gives CATKGSERWQETQYF.

The chain uses TRBV2 and TRBJ1-5; TRBD1 matches 9 bases. The CDR3 is 15 residues long. Per the germline V gene, CDR1 is SNHLY and CDR2 is FYNNEI. V dropped 1 base and J dropped 4; count of bases not matched to a gene: 2. CDR3 sequence (DNA): TGTGCCAGCAGTGAAGGACAGGGGGATAATCAGCCCCAGCATTTT. Translation: CASSEGQGDNQPQHF.

This clonotype was observed once. The chain joins TRBV28 to TRBJ2-2, with 7 nucleotides matching TRBD2. J was trimmed by 0 bases and V by 5 bases; bases with no gene match: 12. Per the germline V gene, CDR1 is MDHEN and CDR2 is SYDVKM. The CDR3 consists of 18 residues. In DNA form, the CDR3 reads TGTGCCAGCAGTCCCGGGAGGTTGTATAGAGCGAACACCGGGGAGCTGTTTTTT. Translated, it gives CASSPGRLYRANTGELFF.

The V call is TRBV18, the J call TRBJ1-5, with 8 bases aligning to TRBD1. Germline V gives CDR1 KGHSH, CDR2 LQKENI. This CDR3 has 15 residues. The ends lost 3 bases at V and 5 bases at J; junction bases unmatched: 6. The CDR3 here is CASSPDRGTYQPQHF. The CDR3 DNA is TGTGCCAGCTCACCCGACAGGGGAACATATCAGCCCCAGCATTTT.

This clonotype was detected a few times. The chain carries TRBV7-9 and TRBJ2-1, with a weak D call TRBD1 (6 bases). CDR1 and CDR2 from the germline V gene are SEHNR and FQNEAQ (reference sequence). This CDR3 is built from 12 residues. Trimming shortened V by 1 base and J by 9 bases, and 7 bases separated the two germline ends. This CDR3 is CASSLGRGEQFF. CDR3 nucleotide sequence: TGTGCCAGCAGCTTAGGCAGGGGTGAGCAGTTCTTC.

This chain uses TRBV28 with TRBJ2-7; 12 nucleotides match TRBD2. Germline V CDR1 and CDR2: MDHEN, SYDVKM. The V segment lost 3 bases and the J segment 4 bases; nucleotides outside the gene matches: 4. The CDR3 is 15 amino acids. CDR3 amino acids: CASSLWTSGKYEQYF. CDR3 in DNA: TGTGCCAGCAGTTTGTGGACTAGCGGGAAATACGAGCAGTACTTC.

The genes are TRBV28 and TRBJ2-5, with 9 positions matching TRBD2. The CDR3 contains 13 residues. Germline loops: CDR1 MDHEN, CDR2 SYDVKM. J lost 1 base, V lost 7 bases, and 1 base had no gene match. CDR3 residues: CASTTSGQETQYF. CDR3 nucleotides: TGTGCCAGCACGACTAGCGGCCAAGAGACCCAGTACTTC.

The chain carries TRBV10-2 and TRBJ1-5, with 7 bases fitting TRBD1. V trimming: 5 bases; J trimming: 5 bases; junction bases outside the gene matches: 6. CDR3 length: 14 residues. From germline, CDR1 is WSHSY and CDR2 SAAADI. CDR3 in amino acids: CASSPRDRYQPQHF. The CDR3 DNA is TGCGCCAGCAGTCCCCGGGACAGATATCAGCCCCAGCATTTT.

CDR3 nucleotides: TGTGCCAGCAATCGGGGCGATATGGATTACGAGCAGTACTTC. This gives the protein CASNRGDMDYEQYF. The chain recombines TRBV2 with TRBJ2-7; D is possibly TRBD1 or TRBD2 (5 bases each). Germline CDR1 reads SNHLY; CDR2 reads FYNNEI. V lost 7 bases to trimming and J lost 4 bases, with 17 bases between them. This CDR3 has 14 residues.

V is TRBV3-1 and J is TRBJ1-1; no reliable D call. V was clipped by 1 base and J by 1 base, with 7 bases between them. This CDR3 spans 14 amino acids. Germline assignment: CDR1 LGHDT and CDR2 YNNKEL (reference sequence). The CDR3 loop is CASSQVFGNTEAFF. CDR3 nucleotide sequence: TGTGCCAGCAGCCAAGTTTTCGGGAACACTGAAGCTTTCTTT.

The V call is TRBV28, the J call TRBJ2-3; D uncertain. The CDR3 is made up of 15 amino acids. Trimming shortened V by 3 bases and J by 3 bases, and 13 bases separated the two germline ends. Germline V lookup: CDR1 MDHEN, CDR2 SYDVKM. This CDR3 is CASSFIPSTTDTQYF. CDR3 coding DNA: TGTGCCAGCAGTTTTATCCCCTCAACTACAGATACGCAGTATTTT.

The chain uses TRBV28 and TRBJ2-3, with 7 bases identical to TRBD2. Germline CDR1 MDHEN, CDR2 SYDVKM. V lost 2 bases and J lost 4; bases outside the gene matches: 6. CDR3 length equals 15 residues. CDR3 in amino acids: CASSLPAGAPDTQYF. DNA of the CDR3: TGTGCCAGCAGTTTACCCGCGGGAGCTCCAGATACGCAGTATTTT.

The V and J genes are TRBV29-1 and TRBJ2-1; 8 bases fit TRBD1. This CDR3 has 12 residues. With 7 bases clipped from V and 7 bases from J, the junction kept 6 bases outside the gene matches. CDR1 is SQVTM and CDR2 is ANQGSEA in the germline V gene. DNA of the CDR3: TGCAGCGCGGACAGGGCACGGAATGAGCAGTTCTTC. As protein: CSADRARNEQFF.

This clonotype was picked up a small number of times. V usage is TRBV7-9 and J usage is TRBJ2-2; D is unclear. The CDR3 has 13 amino acids. Germline lookup yields CDR1 SEHNR and CDR2 FQNEAQ (reference sequence). V dropped 2 bases and J dropped 6 bases, with 7 bases sitting between them. The CDR3 nucleotides are TGTGCCAGCAGCTTACTATACCCCGGGGAGCTGTTTTTT. It yields the protein CASSLLYPGELFF.

In this sample, this clonotype turned up many times. The chain uses TRBV7-2 and TRBJ1-5; D remains unclear. The CDR3 length is 14 residues. V lost 1 base, J lost 2 bases, and 6 bases lay in between. Germline lookup yields CDR1 SGHTA and CDR2 FQGNSA. In DNA form, the CDR3 reads TGTGCCAGCAGCTTAGAGAGGGGCAATCAGCCCCAGCATTTT. Its translation: CASSLERGNQPQHF.

This clonotype was seen repeatedly, ten times or more. J is TRBJ1-1 and V is TRBV20-1, with unresolved D. CDR3 length equals 12 residues. V lost 4 bases and J 1 base, leaving 7 bases between the germline ends. Germline values: CDR1 DFQATT, CDR2 SNEGSKA (reference sequence). CDR3 sequence (DNA): TGCAGTGCTACAGTGGAGAACACTGAAGCTTTCTTT. Its protein product is CSATVENTEAFF.

A few counts support this clonotype. V and J are TRBV7-2 and TRBJ1-1, with D perhaps matching TRBD1 (5 bases). CDR1 is SGHTA, CDR2 FQGNSA, per germline. CDR3 length: 14 residues. V was clipped by 4 bases and J by 5 bases, with 14 bases between them. The CDR3 spells CASSSTGIGTEAFF. The CDR3 DNA reads as TGTGCCAGCAGCTCAACAGGAATCGGAACTGAAGCTTTCTTT.

This sequence joins TRBV19 and TRBJ2-2, with D possibly matching TRBD1 (5 bases). There are 14 residues in the CDR3. V was cut by 2 bases and J by 5 bases, with 9 bases left in between. CDR1 LNHDA and CDR2 SQIVND come from the germline V gene (reference sequence). The CDR3 coding sequence is TGTGCCAGTAGTATATTAGGGGATACCGGGGAGCTGTTTTTT. This translates into CASSILGDTGELFF.

The chain carries TRBV6-2 or TRBV6-3 and TRBJ1-1; D call uncertain. V was clipped by 4 bases and J by 1 base, with 10 bases between them. CDR3 length: 14 amino acids. Germline V gives CDR1 MNHEY, CDR2 SVGEGT. CDR3 residues: CASSLVLSNTEAFF. The CDR3, as DNA: TGTGCCAGCAGTTTAGTTCTCTCGAACACTGAAGCTTTCTTT.

This sequence joins TRBV28 and TRBJ2-1, with 8 bases lining up with TRBD1. The CDR3 has 15 residues. J gave up 0 bases and V 10 bases, and 8 bases lay outside the gene matches. Germline values: CDR1 MDHEN, CDR2 SYDVKM. The CDR3 DNA follows: TGTGCCACCTTCAGGGGGCCGAGCTCCTACAATGAGCAGTTCTTC. It codes for CATFRGPSSYNEQFF.

The V and J genes are TRBV27 and TRBJ2-4; possible D gene TRBD2, 6 bases. The CDR3 consists of 16 residues. Germline V CDR1 and CDR2: MNHEY, SMNVEV (reference sequence). V shed 6 bases and J shed 5 bases, with 20 bases lying between them. The CDR3 sequence: CASSPLYSWGENIQYF. Here the CDR3 DNA reads TGTGCCAGCAGCCCCCTCTATTCTTGGGGGGAAAACATTCAGTACTTC.

The rearrangement uses TRBV20-1 and TRBJ2-1; TRBD2 aligns across 13 bases. Per the germline V gene, CDR1 is DFQATT and CDR2 is SNEGSKA (reference sequence). Trimming cost V 0 bases and J 9 bases; bases outside gene matches: 5. The CDR3 length is 15 residues. For the CDR3, the DNA is TGCAGTGCTAGAGATCAACTAGCGGGAGGGGTTGAGCAGTTCTTC. It encodes CSARDQLAGGVEQFF.